What follows is one T cell receptor (beta chain) and its context. Participants' own reports of clinical history determined their cohort assignment. As handled by the study authors: From reference gene primer amplification, estimates of nucleated cell counts were derived. Only in-frame clones appear in the TCRdb table, and some are missing; sequencing was by immunoSEQ multiplex PCR. V, J and clone size reflect that table, while D and trimming were determined from the DNA. The profile shows 300,000 to 400,000 clones, 75% to 90% of them singletons. This record comes from a study of blood T cell repertoires in COVID-19. This receptor was identified in a man in his 60s who had recovered from COVID-19. Specimen: PBMCs or T cells enriched from blood (not recorded which).

The CDR3 coding sequence is TGCAGCGTTCCCACCGCAGGACTAGCGGCTTACAATGAGCAGTTCTTC. Translated: CSVPTAGLAAYNEQFF. The genes are TRBV29-1 and TRBJ2-1; TRBD2 matches at 10 bases. Germline loops: CDR1 SQVTM, CDR2 ANQGSEA. The CDR3 has 16 amino acids. Trimming at V came to 5 bases and at J to 4 bases, leaving 11 bases not matched to a gene.